The T cell receptor beta chain described here comes from a study of T cell responses to AZD1222 COVID-19 vaccine (dated by TCRdb to about 2021). Describing the broader study: Because spike-specific TCR depth and breadth did not differ between the two schedules, AZD1222 recipients who got a second dose at roughly 4 weeks were pooled with those who got a second dose at roughly 12 weeks. TCR sequencing covered more than 230 trial participants: 200 to 220 given two doses of AZD1222 and about 26 given two doses of MenACWY control vaccine. Trial participants were enrolled by age into 18-55, 56-69 and 70-plus year subgroups, with about 150, 27 and 61 TCR-sequenced participants respectively. Overall study results and their limits: Most participants were white British and females outnumbered males, and the authors suggested that clonal diversity may have been underestimated. In the small 56-69-year group, the increase in depth fell short of significance, most likely because of low power. After two AZD1222 doses, spike-specific TCR breadth and depth were significantly higher than at day 0 and than in MenACWY recipients. Nearly half of unique spike-specific TCRs reportedly recognized epitopes outside regions mutated in the B.1.351 and B.1.1.7 variants. Because no day 14 peak-response samples were available, repertoires were characterized only after the peak T cell response. The vaccine-associated CD4 TCRs covered the entire spike protein, and the dominant responses fell in regions 160-218 and 743-854. Conclusions about previously exposed vaccinees were limited because only 6 or 7 AZD1222 recipients were SARS-CoV-2 seropositive at baseline.

The CDR3 regions of human TCRbeta chains were subjected to immunosequencing. In the paper's pipeline: TCRs in the repertoires were matched against a reference library of SARS-CoV-2-specific TCRs that had been generated with the MIRA antigen-specificity platform. Breadth was defined as the fraction of unique TCRs that were SARS-CoV-2-associated. Depth was defined as the fraction of total T cells that were SARS-CoV-2-associated. Using the MIRA data, each spike-specific TCR was mapped to the spike region that the TCR reacts to and placed in a CD4 or CD8 class. Log10-transformed breadth and depth values were compared by one-way ANOVA with Sidak's multiple comparisons tests. TCRdb limited this immuneACCESS table to in-frame rearrangements with V and J called. A share of clones is missing; checked studies link under half to unresolved V genes, and the rest is unexplained. V, J and clone size reflect that table, while D and trimming were determined from the DNA. The sample includes some 98,000 clones, with 88% observed a single time. The ten biggest clones cover less than 15% of the sample.

This specimen's time point label, per the study, means: baseline before first vaccination. The vaccinee samples were drawn from two UK trials, COV001 and COV002, one of which was a single-blind randomized controlled phase 2/3 trial testing AZD1222 (ChAdOx1 nCoV-19) in healthy adults. For TCRbeta chain sequencing, PBMC samples from trial participants were taken at day 0 and at day 28 after the second dose. The CDR3 holds 11 amino acids from the cysteine to the phenylalanine. The read is trimmed to its CDR3 DNA, 33 bases read in frame from base 1. CDR1 SQVTM and CDR2 ANQGSEA are derived from the germline V gene. V is clipped by 2 bases and J by 6 bases, and the sequence between their germline boundaries is 7 bases long. Of note for this clone: The antigen it binds to is not known. No much larger clonotype is one base removed from it; base qualities were not supplied.

This receptor chain uses TRBV29-1 and TRBJ1-2; no D segment can be confidently identified. This receptor was taken from an adult in good health. Sequencing used peripheral blood, obtained on day 0 of AZD1222 vaccination. The CDR3 protein: CSVEFGDGYTF. The nucleotide sequence is TGCAGCGTTGAATTTGGGGATGGCTACACCTTC. Supplemented by the reference TRBV29-1 and TRBJ1-2 proteins around the CDR3, the complete variable domain is SAVISQKPSRDICQRGTSLTIQCQVDSQVTMMFWYRQQPGQSLTLIATANQGSEATYESGFVIDKFPISRPNLTFSTLTVSNMSPEDSSIYLCSVEFGDGYTFGSGTRLTVV.